This T cell receptor beta chain emerged from a study of cytomegalovirus exposure and HLA in healthy donors. Broader study findings: TCR beta sequences reportedly predicted most subjects' HLA-A and HLA-B alleles accurately. Earlier findings revealed that most TCR beta V segments proved productive either about 87% or about 30% of the time.

A multiplex PCR was run with 60 Vbeta primers and 13 Jbeta primers. This table comes from immunoSEQ multiplex PCR, and its TCRdb copy is limited to in-frame clones, with some not included. Among around 160,000 clones listed, roughly 79% were seen once. As regards this clone: No antigen is known for it.

The germline V gene has CDR1 MDHEN and CDR2 SYDVKM. The CDR3 has 16 residues. The V segment lost 6 bases and the J segment 4 bases; nucleotides outside the gene matches: 12. V is TRBV28 and J is TRBJ1-2; 9 nucleotides agree with TRBD1. The sequence was obtained from a man between 18 and 35 years old in good health and CMV-seropositive. Material: PBMCs. CDR3 DNA: TGTGCCAGCAGCAGGCTAAGGACAGGGGAACGCTATGGCTACACCTTC. This codes for CASSRLRTGERYGYTF.